The 31 T cell receptor beta chains below all came from one sample that was sequenced in a study of vaccination effects on CD4 cells after COVID-19. Antigens of these TCRs are unknown. The data were produced by immunoSEQ multiplex PCR, yet TCRdb's version contains in-frame clones alone and is incomplete. The sample lists some 23,000 clones; roughly 75% were seen once. Upon completion of more than eight days in culture, CD4+ T cells were isolated. The sample was CD4+ T cells from PBMCs cultured without peptide, taken before COVID-19 vaccination. The receptors were sampled from a human donor who received a COVID-19 vaccine.

CDR3 sequence: CASSIAAGGQPQHF. CDR3 DNA: TGTGCCAGTAGTATAGCGGCAGGAGGCCAGCCCCAGCATTTT. V gene TRBV19 combines with J gene TRBJ1-5; D unresolved. The germline V and J ends were trimmed by 1 base and 7 bases, with 11 bases remaining between them. Germline values: CDR1 LNHDA, CDR2 SQIVND (reference sequence). The CDR3 is made up of 14 amino acids. The whole variable domain, remainder taken from reference TRBV19 and TRBJ1-5, is DGGITQSPKYLFRKEGQNVTLSCEQNLNHDAMYWYRQDPGQGLRLIYYSQIVNDFQKGDIAEGYSVSREKKESFPLTVTSAQKNPTAFYLCASSIAAGGQPQHFGDGTRLSIL.

The chain joins TRBV18 to TRBJ2-3, with TRBD2 identical over 11 bases. CDR1 and CDR2 (germline): KGHSH, LQKENI. The junction had 5 bases not matched to a gene; V was cut back by 9 bases and J by 0 bases. CDR3 length: 15 amino acids. The CDR3 DNA sequence: TGTGCCAGTTCCGGACTAGCGGGTAGCACAGATACGCAGTATTTT. Its translation is CASSGLAGSTDTQYF.

This clone has only a few counts. The chain links TRBV7-2 to TRBJ1-2, with 8 bases identical to TRBD1. J was trimmed by 3 bases and V by 2 bases; bases with no gene match: 5. CDR3 length: 15 amino acids. The V gene's germline CDR1 is SGHTA and CDR2 FQGNSA. The CDR3: CASSLPQGADYGYTF. CDR3 nucleotides: TGTGCCAGCAGCTTACCGCAGGGGGCCGACTATGGCTACACCTTC.

This clone has more than one count but fewer than ten. An end of the junction does not agree with germline; a read error may underlie this. This chain uses TRBV7-2 with TRBJ1-1; D not certain. Germline-derived CDR1 and CDR2 are SGHTA and FQGNSA. CDR3 size: 12 residues. In DNA form, the CDR3 reads TGTGCCAGCACCTTACGGTGGGGTGAAGCTTTCTTT. Protein sequence: CASTLRWGEAFF.

The chain has TRBV19 and TRBJ1-1; no definite D call. Germline V CDR1 and CDR2: LNHDA, SQIVND (reference sequence). Trimming removed 3 bases at V and 6 bases at J, with 11 bases between. The CDR3 consists of 13 residues. CDR3 coding DNA: TGTGCCAGTAGTATCTCTCGGGGAGCTGAAGCTTTCTTT. Its translation: CASSISRGAEAFF.

CDR3 residues: CASSRLAGGTLQETQYF. Here the CDR3 DNA reads TGTGCCAGCAGCCGACTAGCGGGAGGGACCTTACAAGAGACCCAGTACTTC. This rearrangement joins TRBV6-6 to TRBJ2-5; TRBD2 aligns across 14 bases. The CDR3 is made up of 17 amino acids. Losses at the gene ends were 6 bases for V and 2 bases for J; bases not matched to a gene: 8. Germline V CDR1 and CDR2: MNHNY, SVGAGI (reference sequence).

The chain links TRBV29-1 to TRBJ2-5; D ambiguous. Germline CDR1 reads SQVTM; CDR2 reads ANQGSEA. The CDR3 has 11 amino acids. V was trimmed by 4 bases and J by 5 bases, leaving 8 bases between them. The CDR3 nucleotides read TGCAGCGTTGTCGGTGGGGAGACCCAGTACTTC. As protein: CSVVGGETQYF.

The chain combines TRBV14 with TRBJ2-7; D remains unclear. V gave up 0 bases and J gave up 5 bases, with 5 bases separating them. This CDR3 has 12 residues. Germline CDR1 is SGHDN and CDR2 is FVKESK. The CDR3 region has the DNA TGTGCCAGCAGCCAAGATTTCCACGAGCAGTACTTC. It translates to CASSQDFHEQYF.

The V and J genes are TRBV12-3 or TRBV12-4 and TRBJ2-7, with D possibly being TRBD1 (6 bases). This CDR3 is built from 12 residues. Trimming pared 5 bases from V and 4 bases from J, leaving 9 bases between. CDR3 nucleotide sequence: TGTGCCAGCAGTCCGGACAGTTACGAGCAGTACTTC. Protein: CASSPDSYEQYF.

This chain uses TRBV6-4 with TRBJ2-7; the D gene could be TRBD1 or TRBD2 (6 bases each). From germline, CDR1 is MRHNA and CDR2 SNTAGT. Trimming stripped 8 bases from V and 6 bases from J, with 11 bases between. The CDR3 extends over 11 amino acids. The CDR3 spells CASYREVEQYF. In nucleotides, the CDR3 is TGTGCCAGCTACAGGGAGGTCGAGCAGTACTTC.

The chain has TRBV7-6 and TRBJ2-7; 10 bases are a match to TRBD2. The CDR3 spans 17 residues. Trimming took 0 bases from V and 4 from J; bases not matched to a gene: 9. Germline loops: CDR1 SGHVS, CDR2 FNYEAQ. The CDR3 region is CASSLAPSGRGGYEQYF. The CDR3 nucleotides are TGTGCCAGCAGCTTAGCTCCTAGCGGGAGAGGGGGTTACGAGCAGTACTTC.

The chain carries TRBV18 and TRBJ2-1; 8 bases are a match to TRBD1. Germline V gene lookup returns CDR1 KGHSH and CDR2 LQKENI. The CDR3 contains 14 residues. V shed 3 bases and J 3 bases; nucleotides not matched to a gene: 1. The CDR3 loop reads CASSPDRDYNEQFF. CDR3 DNA sequence: TGTGCCAGCTCACCGGACAGGGACTACAATGAGCAGTTCTTC.

This clone turned up a few times. The V and J genes are TRBV4-1 and TRBJ2-5; D perhaps matches TRBD2 (6 bases). The CDR3 is 15 residues long. Trimming stripped 2 bases from V and 5 bases from J, with 15 bases between. Germline V gene lookup returns CDR1 MGHRA and CDR2 YSYEKL. CDR3 nucleotides: TGCGCCAGCAGCCAATCCGGGACTGGGGGGGAGACCCAGTACTTC. Translating it yields CASSQSGTGGETQYF.

The chain recombines TRBV6-2 or TRBV6-3 with TRBJ2-2; 9 bases match TRBD2. Unmatched junction bases numbered 11, after V lost 0 bases and J lost 0 bases. The germline CDR1 and CDR2 sequences are MNHEY and SVGEGT. The CDR3 is 20 residues long. The CDR3 bases are TGTGCCAGCAGTTACTCGATAGGACTAGCGCCTCGAACGAACACCGGGGAGCTGTTTTTT. Protein product: CASSYSIGLAPRTNTGELFF.

This sequence joins TRBV9 and TRBJ2-3, with TRBD2 identical over 10 bases. The CDR3 is 15 residues long. CDR1 SGDLS and CDR2 YYNGEE come from the germline V gene. The V gene end was trimmed by 7 bases and the J gene end by 2 bases; junction bases not matched to a gene: 7. The CDR3 loop is CASRPSGSTTDTQYF. The DNA for the CDR3 is TGTGCCAGCCGACCTAGCGGGAGTACCACAGATACGCAGTATTTT.

As DNA, the CDR3 is TGTGCCAGCAGTTTAGTTCCCTACGAGCAGTACTTC. Translated, it gives CASSLVPYEQYF. The gene calls are TRBV12-3 or TRBV12-4 and TRBJ2-7, with unresolved D. The CDR3 runs 12 residues. V dropped 1 base and J dropped 2 bases, with 3 bases sitting between them.

The chain combines TRBV2 with TRBJ1-5; D is unclear. V was trimmed by 5 bases and J by 2 bases, leaving 13 bases between them. The CDR3 runs 15 residues. CDR1 and CDR2 from the germline V gene are SNHLY and FYNNEI. CDR3 coding DNA: TGTGCCAGCAGTCCCGACGGGGTGCGCAATCAGCCCCAGCATTTT. It translates to CASSPDGVRNQPQHF.

J is TRBJ2-1 and V is TRBV4-1; 8 nucleotides match TRBD2. V lost 3 bases, J lost 14 bases, and 9 bases stayed unmatched. Per the germline V gene, CDR1 is MGHRA and CDR2 is YSYEKL. The CDR3 is 13 residues long. CDR3 nucleotides: TGCGCCAGCAGCCAGATTGCAAGCGGGGGCAAGTTCTTC. It yields the protein CASSQIASGGKFF.

The chain is built from TRBV28 and TRBJ1-5; TRBD1 matches at 8 bases. The ends lost 6 bases at V and 5 bases at J; junction bases unmatched: 9. The CDR3 runs 15 residues. The germline V gene has CDR1 MDHEN and CDR2 SYDVKM. CDR3 in DNA: TGTGCCAGCAGCTCCCAGGGCAGGGGGCATCAGCCCCAGCATTTT. Translation gives CASSSQGRGHQPQHF.

Only a few counts were recorded for this clone. The V and J genes are TRBV18 and TRBJ2-7, with a weak D call TRBD1 (6 bases). Germline CDR1 and CDR2: KGHSH and LQKENI. V dropped 0 bases and J dropped 1 base, with 7 bases sitting between them. The CDR3 has 14 amino acids. CDR3 residues: CASSPPGASYEQYF. The CDR3 bases are TGTGCCAGCTCACCACCGGGGGCGTCCTACGAGCAGTACTTC.

This chain connects TRBV6-5 to TRBJ1-2; D remains ambiguous. V dropped 5 bases and J dropped 5 bases, with 9 bases sitting between them. The germline gives CDR1 MNHEY, CDR2 SVGAGI. This CDR3 has 12 residues. The chain's CDR3 is CASSPTWYGYTF. For the CDR3, the DNA is TGTGCCAGCAGTCCCACATGGTATGGCTACACCTTC.

V is TRBV24-1 and J is TRBJ2-1; the match to TRBD1 covers 12 bases. The V and J ends lost 4 bases and 4 bases, in that order; junction bases with no gene match: 1. CDR3 size: 15 residues. CDR1 and CDR2 (germline): KGHDR, SFDVKD. CDR3 sequence (DNA): TGTGCCACCAGTGAGGGACAGGGGGCTTACAATGAGCAGTTCTTC. The encoded protein is CATSEGQGAYNEQFF.

The gene calls are TRBV21-1 and TRBJ1-1; the D call of TRBD1 is as the table states it, not checked on the DNA. TRBV21-1 is deemed a pseudogene. The CDR3 contains 20 residues. CDR3 amino acids: CASSKLGLVLIGQVNTEAFF. In nucleotides, the CDR3 is TGTGCCAGCAGCAAATTGGGCTTGGTCTTAATCGGACAGGTGAACACTGAAGCTTTCTTT.

The J gene is TRBJ1-6, the V gene TRBV14; D gene unclear. Trimming pared 4 bases from V and 9 bases from J, leaving 13 bases between. The CDR3 is made up of 14 amino acids. Germline V gene data show CDR1 as SGHDN and CDR2 as FVKESK. In DNA, the CDR3 is TGTGCCAGCAGCCTTAACCCCCCCCCTTCACCCCTCCACTTT. It yields the protein CASSLNPPPSPLHF. Variable domain in full (rest from reference TRBV14 and TRBJ1-6): EAGVTQFPSHSVIEKGQTVTLRCDPISGHDNLYWYRRVMGKEIKFLLHFVKESKQDESGMPNNRFLAERTGGTYSTLKVQPAELEDSGVYFCASSLNPPPSPLHFGNGTRLTVT.

V is TRBV5-4 and J is TRBJ1-2; 11 bases agree with TRBD1. The CDR3 contains 16 residues. CDR1 is SGHNT, CDR2 YYREEE, per germline (reference sequence). With 4 bases clipped from V and 7 bases from J, the junction kept 12 bases outside the gene matches. In nucleotides, the CDR3 is TGTGCCAGCAGCCCCCCGGGACAGGGGGATTTGAGTGGCTACACCTTC. Protein sequence: CASSPPGQGDLSGYTF.

The chain employs TRBV29-1 and TRBJ2-7; weak D call: TRBD2 (5 bases). V lost 7 bases to trimming and J lost 1 base, with 14 bases between them. CDR1 SQVTM and CDR2 ANQGSEA come from the germline V gene. The CDR3 spans 13 residues. The CDR3 bases are TGCAGCGCTACCGACGGGGTTTCCTACGAGCAGTACTTC. The encoded protein is CSATDGVSYEQYF.

The rearrangement links TRBV2 to TRBJ1-1; D is unclear. The CDR3 consists of 14 residues. Germline assignment: CDR1 SNHLY and CDR2 FYNNEI. V lost 6 bases and J lost 1, with 12 bases in between. CDR3 sequence (DNA): TGTGCCAGCAGCTCTATCGTAAGGAACACTGAAGCTTTCTTT. It yields the protein CASSSIVRNTEAFF.

V is TRBV12-1 and J is TRBJ2-7; the D call TRBD2 from the table was never checked on the DNA. TRBV12-1 is a pseudogene segment. The CDR3 length is 16 residues. Here the CDR3 DNA reads TGTGCCAGCAGCTTTCTGTGGGACGGGAGGGCCGGCGAGCAGTACTTC. Translating gives CASSFLWDGRAGEQYF.

This clone has only a few counts. The rearrangement joins TRBV14 to TRBJ2-7; possibly TRBD2 for D (6 bases). Looked up from germline, CDR1 is SGHDN and CDR2 is FVKESK. Trimming removed 4 bases from V and 2 bases from J, with 12 bases in between. This CDR3 spans 14 amino acids. In nucleotides, the CDR3 is TGTGCCAGCAGCCGCCCGGGACTTACCTACGAGCAGTACTTC. It specifies CASSRPGLTYEQYF.

The chain links TRBV28 to TRBJ1-1; D might be TRBD1 (5 bases). The ends were cut back, 6 bases at V and 5 bases at J, with 19 bases in the middle. The CDR3 consists of 15 residues. Germline V gene sequence: CDR1 MDHEN, CDR2 SYDVKM. CDR3 region: CASSVAGGGRTEAFF. DNA for the CDR3: TGTGCCAGCAGCGTCGCTGGGGGGGGAAGGACTGAAGCTTTCTTT.

J is TRBJ1-2 and V is TRBV7-9, with D perhaps TRBD1 (6 bases). V lost 5 bases, J lost 8 bases, and 12 bases lay in between. From germline, CDR1 is SEHNR and CDR2 FQNEAQ (reference sequence). The CDR3 is made up of 12 amino acids. The CDR3, as DNA: TGTGCCAGCAGCCCAGGGGCGCGGGGCTACACCTTC. This gives the protein CASSPGARGYTF.